The 10 T cell receptor beta chains given below trace back to one sample, sequenced in a study of blood T cell repertoires in COVID-19. Clones were sequenced by immunoSEQ multiplex PCR, and TCRdb holds only the in-frame ones, with some missing. The sample records 60,000 to 75,000 clones, approximately 85% being singletons. Sequencing was performed on peripheral blood. These receptors were collected from an elderly woman with active or convalescent COVID-19.

V usage is TRBV5-5 and J usage is TRBJ1-4; D perhaps matches TRBD1 (5 bases). Germline V gene data show CDR1 as SGHKS and CDR2 as YYEKEE (reference sequence). The ends were cut back, 4 bases at V and 8 bases at J, with 21 bases in the middle. The CDR3 extends over 16 amino acids. The CDR3 DNA sequence: TGTGCCAGCAGCCCCCTGCCAGGACAAACAGTAGAAAAACTGTTTTTT. Residues: CASSPLPGQTVEKLFF.

V gene TRBV7-8 combines with J gene TRBJ2-3, with 11 bases lining up with TRBD2. Looked up from germline, CDR1 is SGHVS and CDR2 is FQNEAQ. V was clipped by 2 bases and J by 1 base; unmatched bases: 8. The CDR3 runs to 18 residues. The CDR3 sequence is CASSLFLASGGRTDTQYF. The CDR3 region has the DNA TGTGCCAGCAGCTTATTCTTGGCTAGCGGGGGGCGCACAGATACGCAGTATTTT.

The chain couples TRBV29-1 to TRBJ1-2, with TRBD1 identical over 8 bases. In germline, CDR1 is SQVTM, CDR2 ANQGSEA. This CDR3 contains 13 residues. Trimming at V came to 5 bases and at J to 4 bases, leaving 6 bases not matched to a gene. DNA for the CDR3: TGCAGCGTTACTCCAGGGGGCTTCTATGGCTACACCTTC. Translated, it gives CSVTPGGFYGYTF.

V usage is TRBV28 and J usage is TRBJ1-2; 7 nucleotides agree with TRBD1. CDR1 is MDHEN, CDR2 SYDVKM, per germline. J was trimmed by 8 bases and V by 5 bases; bases with no gene match: 11. CDR3 length: 14 amino acids. CDR3 loop: CASSPDRDLRGYTF. CDR3 bases: TGTGCCAGCAGTCCCGACAGGGACCTTAGAGGCTACACCTTC.

This clone was observed a few times. This chain connects TRBV10-3 to TRBJ1-2; 7 positions match TRBD1. In germline, CDR1 is ENHRY, CDR2 SYGVKD. This CDR3 is built from 15 residues. V shed 0 bases and J 6 bases; nucleotides not matched to a gene: 7. The CDR3 loop is CAISESTGSWDGYTF. CDR3 coding DNA: TGTGCCATCAGTGAGTCGACAGGGTCTTGGGATGGCTACACCTTC.

The chain combines TRBV19 with TRBJ2-3, with a tentative D call TRBD2 (6 bases). Looked up from germline, CDR1 is LNHDA and CDR2 is SQIVND (reference sequence). The length of the CDR3 is 15 residues. Trimming cost V 7 bases and J 4 bases, with 18 bases left between them. CDR3 loop: CASTAGGGLADTQYF. The CDR3 DNA sequence: TGTGCCAGTACGGCCGGGGGTGGTTTGGCAGATACGCAGTATTTT. Full variable domain (rest looked up from reference TRBV19 and TRBJ2-3): DGGITQSPKYLFRKEGQNVTLSCEQNLNHDAMYWYRQDPGQGLRLIYYSQIVNDFQKGDIAEGYSVSREKKESFPLTVTSAQKNPTAFYLCASTAGGGLADTQYFGPGTRLTVL.

This clone occurred once. The V call is TRBV30, the J call TRBJ2-1, with D tentatively TRBD2 (6 bases). This CDR3 is 15 amino acids long. From germline, CDR1 is GTSNPN and CDR2 SVGIG (reference sequence). The V and J ends lost 4 bases and 3 bases respectively, with 16 bases between them. The CDR3 nucleotides are TGTGCCTGGAATCTTGGGAGTAGCGGCTACAATGAGCAGTTCTTC. It encodes CAWNLGSSGYNEQFF.

The CDR3 bases are TGTGCCAGCAGTTCTCCGCCGCCAGGGGGTACGCGCACACTCCTCGCTACCAATGAAGCTTTCTTT. Protein product: CASSSPPPGGTRTLLATNEAFF. This sequence joins TRBV27 and TRBJ1-1; TRBD1 aligns across 7 bases. This CDR3 comprises 22 residues. The trim removed 4 bases at V and 7 bases at J, leaving 33 bases unmatched. CDR1 is MNHEY, CDR2 SMNVEV, per germline (reference sequence).

The gene calls are TRBV5-6 and TRBJ1-2; a possible D gene is TRBD1 (6 bases). Germline-derived CDR1 and CDR2 are SGHDT and YYEEEE. V was clipped by 5 bases and J by 3 bases, with 14 bases between them. The CDR3 is made up of 14 amino acids. DNA for the CDR3: TGTGCCAGCAGGTACGGACAGACGTACTATGGCTACACCTTC. This codes for CASRYGQTYYGYTF.

The CDR3: CASSSGQGESTEAFF. The CDR3 bases are TGCGCCAGCAGCTCTGGACAGGGCGAGAGCACTGAAGCTTTCTTT. The chain has TRBV5-1 and TRBJ1-1; 8 bases map to TRBD1. The CDR3 is made up of 15 amino acids. The trim removed 3 bases at V and 4 bases at J, leaving 8 bases unmatched. CDR1 is SGHRS, CDR2 YFSETQ, per germline.